This is a list of T cell receptor beta chains from one sample in a study of OX40 agonist ivuxolimab in advanced cancers. TCRdb's table, derived via immunoSEQ multiplex PCR, lists solely in-frame clones and lacks some. The sample records about 60,000 clones, 86% being singletons. The material sequenced was CD4+ or CD8+ T cells sorted from blood, taken in a trial of the OX40 agonist ivuxolimab. These receptors were obtained from an adult with an advanced solid tumor such as melanoma, head and neck, liver or kidney cancer. The CDR3 runs from the conserved cysteine through the conserved F or W. A D gene is named only where the DNA matches it firmly. Clone size is shown for a subset of rows, as once, few, many or a class of expanded clone.

v_call	d_call	clone_size	j_call	cdr3_nt	cdr3_aa
TRBV29-1	TRBD2	NA	TRBJ2-7	TGCAGCGTGGACCCGGGGGGTGGGTACGAGCAGTACTTC	CSVDPGGGYEQYF
TRBV13	NA	NA	TRBJ2-1	TGTGCCAGCAGCTTGCTAGGTCTCCCCTACAATGAGCAGTTCTTC	CASSLLGLPYNEQFF
TRBV9	NA	once	TRBJ1-1	TGTGCCAGCAACAGGCGGGGGGATACTGAAGCTTTCTTT	CASNRRGDTEAFF
TRBV6-1	NA	NA	TRBJ1-1	TGTGCCATCTCACCGGGCGACACTGAAGCTTTCTTT	CAISPGDTEAFF
TRBV19	NA	NA	TRBJ2-1	TGTGCCAGTAGTATAGAACTAGCCTCCTACAATGAGCAGTTCTTC	CASSIELASYNEQFF
TRBV6-5	NA	NA	TRBJ2-7	TGTGCCAGCAATCCACCCAGCAACTACGAGCAGTACTTC	CASNPPSNYEQYF
TRBV7-2	NA	NA	TRBJ2-2	TGTGCCAGCGGGGGGCGCAATACCGGGGAGCTGTTTTTT	CASGGRNTGELFF
TRBV28	TRBD2	NA	TRBJ2-3	TGTGCCAGCAGTTTAGCGGGAGAGGGGGATACGCAGTATTTT	CASSLAGEGDTQYF
TRBV7-9	NA	NA	TRBJ2-2	TGTGCCGGGTACGGCAGGACGAACACCGGGGAGCTGTTTTTT	CAGYGRTNTGELFF
TRBV18	TRBD1	few	TRBJ2-4	TGTGCCAGCTCACCGGACAGGGCCAAAAACATTCAGTACTTC	CASSPDRAKNIQYF
TRBV2	NA	NA	TRBJ2-2	TGTGCCAGCAGTGTAGATGGGGTAACGAACACCGGGGAGCTGTTTTTT	CASSVDGVTNTGELFF
TRBV11-2	NA	NA	TRBJ2-7	TGTGCCAGCAGCTTAGGGGGTTACGGGAGAATCTCCTACGAGCAGTACTTC	CASSLGGYGRISYEQYF
TRBV19	NA	medium-sized	TRBJ1-5	TGTGCCAGTAACCAACAGGGCAATCAGCCCCAGCATTTT	CASNQQGNQPQHF
TRBV7-2	TRBD1	NA	TRBJ2-1	TGTGCCAGCAGCGTCCCGTCCGGGACAGGGGGCAATGAGCAGTTCTTC	CASSVPSGTGGNEQFF
TRBV6-5	TRBD1	NA	TRBJ1-1	TGTGCCAGCAGTTACTCGTGGACAGGCAACTCGGGGGTCGCTTTCTTT	CASSYSWTGNSGVAFF
TRBV28	NA	NA	TRBJ1-5	TGTGCCAGCAGTTTCAGTGCCCAGCCCCAGCATTTT	CASSFSAQPQHF
TRBV9	NA	NA	TRBJ2-3	TGTGCCAGCACCAAGGGTGGGGAGATGGGAAATACGCAGTATTTT	CASTKGGEMGNTQYF
TRBV19	NA	NA	TRBJ1-1	TGTGCCAGTACCCCTCCTTTACAGAACACTGAAGCTTTCTTT	CASTPPLQNTEAFF
TRBV5-5	NA	NA	TRBJ1-3	TGTGCCAGCAGCTTGTATGACTCTGGAAACACCATATATTTT	CASSLYDSGNTIYF
TRBV29-1	TRBD1	NA	TRBJ1-1	TGCAGCGCCCACCCATTCCCCGGGACAGGCAACACTGAAGCTTTCTTT	CSAHPFPGTGNTEAFF
TRBV19	TRBD1	NA	TRBJ2-3	TGTGCCAGTAGTATTTTGACAGGGAAGAGGACAGATACGCAGTATTTT	CASSILTGKRTDTQYF
TRBV7-2	NA	medium-sized	TRBJ2-1	TGTGCCAGCAGCTCAACAGGGTACGATGAGCAGTTCTTC	CASSSTGYDEQFF
TRBV28	TRBD1	NA	TRBJ1-2	TGTGCCAGCAGTTTATTTCCCGGGACAGGAACCTTTTATGGCTACACCTTC	CASSLFPGTGTFYGYTF
TRBV7-9	NA	NA	TRBJ1-1	TGTGCCAGCAGGTCCCCCGGGACGGTGAACACTGAAGCTTTCTTT	CASRSPGTVNTEAFF
TRBV7-6	NA	NA	TRBJ1-1	TGTGCCAGCAGCTACACTGAAGCTTTCTTT	CASSYTEAFF
TRBV10-1	TRBD1	NA	TRBJ1-3	TGCGCCAGCAGATTTTACAGGGGGCGCGGAAACACCATATATTTT	CASRFYRGRGNTIYF
TRBV10-1	TRBD2	NA	TRBJ2-7	TGCGCCAGCAGTATAGCGGGAGTCTACGAGCAGTACTTC	CASSIAGVYEQYF
TRBV28	NA	NA	TRBJ2-6	TGTGCCAGCGAACCCGGTGGGGGAGGGGCCAACGTCCTGACTTTC	CASEPGGGGANVLTF
TRBV5-1	NA	NA	TRBJ1-6	TGCGCCAGCGGAACCGGGACTGACTCACCCCTCCACTTT	CASGTGTDSPLHF
TRBV10-3	NA	NA	TRBJ2-2	TGTGCCATCAGTAACGTCGAGAACACCGGGGAGCTGTTTTTT	CAISNVENTGELFF
TRBV28	NA	NA	TRBJ2-7	TGTGCCAGCATCAAGGGGGAGGGTTACGAGCAGTACTTC	CASIKGEGYEQYF
TRBV7-9	TRBD1	once	TRBJ2-7	TGTGCCAGCAGTCGACAGGGGAGTGCGTACGAGCAGTACTTC	CASSRQGSAYEQYF
TRBV7-8	NA	NA	TRBJ2-3	TGTGCCAGCAGCTCCCACCGGGACAAGGGGACAGATACGCAGTATTTT	CASSSHRDKGTDTQYF
TRBV29-1	NA	NA	TRBJ2-7	TGCAGCGTTGAAGGGGTGAACTCCTACGAGCAGTACTTC	CSVEGVNSYEQYF
TRBV4-3	TRBD2	NA	TRBJ2-1	TGCGCCAGCAGCCAAACCTTAGCGGGACACTCCTACAATGAGCAGTTCTTC	CASSQTLAGHSYNEQFF
TRBV6-5	NA	NA	TRBJ2-7	TGTGCCGCGGGACAGAACTACGAGCAGTACTTC	CAAGQNYEQYF
TRBV28	TRBD1	NA	TRBJ2-5	TGTGCCAGCAGTCTTACCGGGGACAGAAAGACCCAGTACTTC	CASSLTGDRKTQYF
TRBV7-2	NA	NA	TRBJ1-4	TGTGCCAGCAGCTTGAGGAGAGGCGATAATGAAAAACTGTTTTTT	CASSLRRGDNEKLFF
TRBV7-2	NA	few	TRBJ2-7	TGTGCCAGCAGCTTAGCGCTGGACAGCTCCAACTACGAGCAGTACTTC	CASSLALDSSNYEQYF
TRBV4-1	NA	few	TRBJ1-5	TGCGCCAGCAGCCAAGACCTATTGGGGCCCCAGCATTTT	CASSQDLLGPQHF
TRBV9	TRBD2	NA	TRBJ2-1	TGTGCCAGCAGCGTAGGAGGTAGCGGGAACTACAATGAGCAGTTCTTC	CASSVGGSGNYNEQFF